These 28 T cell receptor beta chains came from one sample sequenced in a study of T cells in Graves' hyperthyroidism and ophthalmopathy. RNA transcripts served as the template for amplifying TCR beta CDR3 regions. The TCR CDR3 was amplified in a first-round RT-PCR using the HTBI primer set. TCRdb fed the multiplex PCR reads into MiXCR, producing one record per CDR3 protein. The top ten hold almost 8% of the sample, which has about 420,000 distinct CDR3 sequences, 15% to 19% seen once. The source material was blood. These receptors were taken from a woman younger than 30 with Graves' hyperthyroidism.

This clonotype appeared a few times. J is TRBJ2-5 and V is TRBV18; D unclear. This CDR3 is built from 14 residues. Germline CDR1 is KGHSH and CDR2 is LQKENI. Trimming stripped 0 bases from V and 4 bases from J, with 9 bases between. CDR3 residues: CASSPPLQTETQYF. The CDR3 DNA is TGTGCCAGCTCACCACCGTTACAGACAGAGACCCAGTACTTC.

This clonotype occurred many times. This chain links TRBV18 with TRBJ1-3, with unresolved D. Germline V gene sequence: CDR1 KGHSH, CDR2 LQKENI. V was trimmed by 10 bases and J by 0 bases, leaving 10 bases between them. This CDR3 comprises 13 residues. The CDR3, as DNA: TGTGCCACCAAGACGAGCTCTGGAAACACCATATATTTT. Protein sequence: CATKTSSGNTIYF.

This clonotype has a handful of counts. CDR3 in amino acids: CATSFAYREEEQYF. The CDR3 region has the DNA TGTGCCACCTCCTTTGCGTACCGAGAGGAAGAGCAGTACTTC. The J gene is TRBJ2-7, the V gene TRBV19; D unclear. The CDR3 runs to 14 residues. Trimming cost V 10 bases and J 7 bases, with 23 bases left between them. Germline V gene lookup returns CDR1 LNHDA and CDR2 SQIVND (reference sequence).

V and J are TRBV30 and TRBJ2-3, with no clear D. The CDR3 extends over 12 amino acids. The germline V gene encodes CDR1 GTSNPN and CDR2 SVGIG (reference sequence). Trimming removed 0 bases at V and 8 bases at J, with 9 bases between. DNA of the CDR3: TGTGCCTGGAGTGTGGGATGGGGTACGCAGTATTTT. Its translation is CAWSVGWGTQYF.

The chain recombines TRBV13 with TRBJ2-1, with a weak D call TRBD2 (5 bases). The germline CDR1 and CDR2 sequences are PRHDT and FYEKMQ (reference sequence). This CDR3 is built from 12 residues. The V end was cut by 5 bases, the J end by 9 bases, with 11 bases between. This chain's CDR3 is CASSQSRVEQFF. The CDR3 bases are TGTGCCAGCAGCCAGTCGCGGGTTGAGCAGTTCTTC.

CDR3 residues: CATSRVLYGYTF. CDR3 DNA sequence: TGTGCCACCAGCAGAGTCCTTTATGGCTACACCTTC. The chain couples TRBV15 to TRBJ1-2, with D uncertain. The V end lost 1 base, the J end lost 5 bases, and 5 bases lay between the germline ends. Germline CDR1 is LNHNV and CDR2 is YYDKDF (reference sequence). The CDR3 covers 12 residues.

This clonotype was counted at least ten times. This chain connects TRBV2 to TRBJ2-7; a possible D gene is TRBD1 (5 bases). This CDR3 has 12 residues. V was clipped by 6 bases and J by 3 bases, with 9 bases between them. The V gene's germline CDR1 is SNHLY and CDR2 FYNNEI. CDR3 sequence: CASRVTGYEQYF. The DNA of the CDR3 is TGTGCCAGCAGGGTTACAGGCTACGAGCAGTACTTC.

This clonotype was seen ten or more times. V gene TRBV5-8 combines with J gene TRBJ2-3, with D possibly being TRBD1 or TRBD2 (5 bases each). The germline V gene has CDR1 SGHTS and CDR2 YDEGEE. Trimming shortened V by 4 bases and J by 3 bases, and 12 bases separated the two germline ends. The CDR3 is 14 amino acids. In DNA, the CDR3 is TGTGCCAGCAGCCACCGGGACGATACAGATACGCAGTATTTT. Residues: CASSHRDDTDTQYF.

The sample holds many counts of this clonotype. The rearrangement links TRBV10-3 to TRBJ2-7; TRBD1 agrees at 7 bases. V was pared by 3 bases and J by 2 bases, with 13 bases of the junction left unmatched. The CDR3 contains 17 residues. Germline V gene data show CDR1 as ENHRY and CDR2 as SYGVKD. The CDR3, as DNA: TGTGCCATCAGTGATGAGGGAAGAGGACAGGCCCCCTACGAGCAGTACTTC. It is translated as CAISDEGRGQAPYEQYF.

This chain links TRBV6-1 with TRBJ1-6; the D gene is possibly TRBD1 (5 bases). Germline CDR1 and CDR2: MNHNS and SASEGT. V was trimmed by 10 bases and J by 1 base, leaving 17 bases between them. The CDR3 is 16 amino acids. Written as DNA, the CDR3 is TGTGCCACACAGGACCCGGGGTTATCCTATAATTCACCCCTCCACTTT. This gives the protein CATQDPGLSYNSPLHF.

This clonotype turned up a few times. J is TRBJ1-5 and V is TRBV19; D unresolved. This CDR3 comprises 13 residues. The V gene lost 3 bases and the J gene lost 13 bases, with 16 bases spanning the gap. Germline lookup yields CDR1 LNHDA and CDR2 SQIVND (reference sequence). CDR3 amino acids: CASSIGRMPLQHF. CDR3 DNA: TGTGCCAGTAGTATCGGCAGGATGCCGCTTCAGCATTTT.

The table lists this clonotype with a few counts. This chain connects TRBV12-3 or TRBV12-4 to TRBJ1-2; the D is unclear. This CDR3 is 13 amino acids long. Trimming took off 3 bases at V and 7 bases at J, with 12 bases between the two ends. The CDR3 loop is CASSLGREGGYTF. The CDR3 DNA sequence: TGTGCCAGCAGTTTGGGCCGCGAGGGTGGCTACACCTTC.

Here the CDR3 DNA reads TGCGCCAGCAGCTTGGGAGGCAACGGCCAGTACTTC. It yields the protein CASSLGGNGQYF. V gene TRBV5-1 combines with J gene TRBJ2-5; D is uncertain. The CDR3 contains 12 residues. CDR1 SGHRS and CDR2 YFSETQ come from the germline V gene. Trimming pared 0 bases from V and 10 bases from J, leaving 10 bases between.

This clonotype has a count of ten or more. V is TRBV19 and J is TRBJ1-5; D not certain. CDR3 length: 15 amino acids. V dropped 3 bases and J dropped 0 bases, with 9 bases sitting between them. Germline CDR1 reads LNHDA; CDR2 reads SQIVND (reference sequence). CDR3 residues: CASSIAAYSNQPQHF. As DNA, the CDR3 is TGTGCCAGTAGTATTGCTGCGTATAGCAATCAGCCCCAGCATTTT.

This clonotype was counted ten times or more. In DNA form, the CDR3 reads TGTGCCATCAGTGACAAGGGTCTGGATCTCACTGAAGCTTTCTTT. This encodes CAISDKGLDLTEAFF. The gene calls are TRBV10-3 and TRBJ1-1; no definite D call. This CDR3 has 15 amino acids. In germline, CDR1 is ENHRY, CDR2 SYGVKD. Trimming left V 3 bases short and J 4 bases short, with 15 bases between.

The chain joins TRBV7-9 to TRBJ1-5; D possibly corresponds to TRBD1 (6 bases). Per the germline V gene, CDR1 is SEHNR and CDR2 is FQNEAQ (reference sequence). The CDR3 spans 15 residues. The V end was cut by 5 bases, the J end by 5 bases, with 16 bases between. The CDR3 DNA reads TGTGCCAGCAGCGCCTTAGGGGGGGGGGATCAGCCCCAGCATTTT. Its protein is CASSALGGGDQPQHF.

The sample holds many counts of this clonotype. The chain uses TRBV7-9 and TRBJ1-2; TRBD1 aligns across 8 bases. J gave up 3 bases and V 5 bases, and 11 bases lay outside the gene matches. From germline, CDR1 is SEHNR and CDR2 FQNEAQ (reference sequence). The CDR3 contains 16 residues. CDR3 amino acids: CASSPSTGDGDYGYTF. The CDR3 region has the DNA TGTGCCAGCAGCCCGTCGACAGGGGATGGTGACTATGGCTACACCTTC.

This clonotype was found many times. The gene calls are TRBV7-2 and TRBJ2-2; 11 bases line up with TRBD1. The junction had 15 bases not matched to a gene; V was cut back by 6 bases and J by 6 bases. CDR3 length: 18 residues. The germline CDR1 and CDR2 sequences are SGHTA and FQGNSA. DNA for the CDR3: TGTGCCAGCAGTCGGCGGGGACCGGGACAGGGGGGGGCCGGGGAGCTGTTTTTT. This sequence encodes CASSRRGPGQGGAGELFF.

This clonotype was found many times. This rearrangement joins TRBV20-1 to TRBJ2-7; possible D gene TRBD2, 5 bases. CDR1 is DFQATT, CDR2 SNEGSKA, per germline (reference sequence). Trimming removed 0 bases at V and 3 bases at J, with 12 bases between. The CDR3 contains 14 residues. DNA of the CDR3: TGCAGTGCTAGAGATCCAGGACGGGACTACGAGCAGTACTTC. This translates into CSARDPGRDYEQYF.

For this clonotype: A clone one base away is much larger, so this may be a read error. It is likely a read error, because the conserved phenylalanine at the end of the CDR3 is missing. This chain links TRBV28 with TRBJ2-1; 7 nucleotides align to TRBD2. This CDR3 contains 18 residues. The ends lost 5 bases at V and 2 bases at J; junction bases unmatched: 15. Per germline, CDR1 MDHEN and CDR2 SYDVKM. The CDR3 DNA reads TGTGCCAGCAGTAAACGACCCCGGACTAGTCGGCCCTACAATGAGCAGTTCCTC. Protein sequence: CASSKRPRTSRPYNEQFL.

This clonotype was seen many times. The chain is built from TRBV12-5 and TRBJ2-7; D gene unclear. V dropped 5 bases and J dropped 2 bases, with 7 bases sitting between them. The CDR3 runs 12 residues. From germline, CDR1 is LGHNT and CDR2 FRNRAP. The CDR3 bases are TGTGCTAGTGGTCCTTTCCCCTACGAGCAGTACTTC. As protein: CASGPFPYEQYF.

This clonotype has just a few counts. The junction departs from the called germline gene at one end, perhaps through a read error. CDR3 region: CALYPDNTEELFF. DNA of the CDR3: TGTGCCCTGTACCCAGATAACACCGAGGAGCTGTTTTTT. The chain recombines TRBV30 with TRBJ2-2; unclear D gene. The germline gives CDR1 GTSNPN, CDR2 SVGIG (reference sequence). The CDR3 extends over 13 amino acids.

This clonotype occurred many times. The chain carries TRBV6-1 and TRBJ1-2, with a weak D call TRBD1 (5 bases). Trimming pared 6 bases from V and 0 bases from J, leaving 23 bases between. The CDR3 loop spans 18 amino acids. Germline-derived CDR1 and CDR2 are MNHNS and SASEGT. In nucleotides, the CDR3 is TGTGCCAGCAGAGAGGCATGGACACGACGGGAGGCTAACTATGGCTACACCTTC. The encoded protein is CASREAWTRREANYGYTF.

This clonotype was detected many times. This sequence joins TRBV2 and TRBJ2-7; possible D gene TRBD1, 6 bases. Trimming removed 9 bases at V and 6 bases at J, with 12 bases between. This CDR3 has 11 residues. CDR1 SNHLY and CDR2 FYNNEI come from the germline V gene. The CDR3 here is CARGAAGEQYF. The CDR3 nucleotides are TGTGCCAGGGGGGCGGCGGGCGAGCAGTACTTC.

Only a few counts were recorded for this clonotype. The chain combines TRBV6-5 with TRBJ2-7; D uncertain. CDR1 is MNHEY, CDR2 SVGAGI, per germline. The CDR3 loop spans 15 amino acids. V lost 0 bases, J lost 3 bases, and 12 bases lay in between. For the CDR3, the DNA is TGTGCCAGCAGTTACTCGGCAGATATGAACTACGAGCAGTACTTC. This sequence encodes CASSYSADMNYEQYF.

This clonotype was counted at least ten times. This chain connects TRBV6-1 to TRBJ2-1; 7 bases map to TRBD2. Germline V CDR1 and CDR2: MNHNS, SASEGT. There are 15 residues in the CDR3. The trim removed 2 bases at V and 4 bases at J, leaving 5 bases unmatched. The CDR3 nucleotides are TGTGCCAGCAGTGAACAGAGCGGGGCTTACAATGAGCAGTTCTTC. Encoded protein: CASSEQSGAYNEQFF.

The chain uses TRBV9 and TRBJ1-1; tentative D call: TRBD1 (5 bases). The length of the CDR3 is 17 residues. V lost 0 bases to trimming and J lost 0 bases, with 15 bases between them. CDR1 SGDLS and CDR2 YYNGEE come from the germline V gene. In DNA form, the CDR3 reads TGTGCCAGCAGCGTAGGGGGGGGGGGGAACATGAACACTGAAGCTTTCTTT. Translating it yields CASSVGGGGNMNTEAFF.

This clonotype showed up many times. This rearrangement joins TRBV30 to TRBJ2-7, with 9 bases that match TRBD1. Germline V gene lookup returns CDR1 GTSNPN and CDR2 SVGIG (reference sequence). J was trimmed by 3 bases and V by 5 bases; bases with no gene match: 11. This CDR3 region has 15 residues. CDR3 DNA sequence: TGTGCCTGGGAAGTCGGACAGGGGTCCTTCTACGAGCAGTACTTC. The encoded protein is CAWEVGQGSFYEQYF.